This TCR beta chain was recovered during a study of patients and donors after allogeneic stem cell transplantation. TCRdb passed the RT-PCR reads through MiXCR, listing each CDR3 protein once. The sample has about a million distinct CDR3 sequences; roughly 17% are singletons. Trimming took off 1 base at V and 2 bases at J, with 15 bases between the two ends. The CDR3 is 16 residues long. Germline V lookup: CDR1 ENHRY, CDR2 SYGVKD. The sequenced sample consisted of blood, either unsorted or a sorted T cell fraction (not recorded which). The clonotype comes from a human donor who was either an allogeneic HSCT recipient or a stem cell or donor lymphocyte infusion donor (not recorded which). It is not recorded whose cells these are; they may come from a transplant donor. V gene TRBV10-3 combines with J gene TRBJ2-7, with a weak D call TRBD2 (5 bases). CDR3 region: CAISEWSPGSAYEQYF. The CDR3 DNA follows: TGTGCCATCAGTGAGTGGTCGCCGGGGTCGGCCTACGAGCAGTACTTC.